The sequence of this TCR beta chain was determined in a study of T cells in Graves' hyperthyroidism and ophthalmopathy. V was shortened by 2 bases and J by 6 bases, with 11 bases between the two germline ends. Germline V gene data show CDR1 as MGHRA and CDR2 as YSYEKL. The CDR3 loop spans 13 amino acids. This clonotype was seen repeatedly, ten times or more. TCR beta CDR3 region amplification was performed from RNA transcripts. The TCR CDR3 was amplified in a first-round RT-PCR using the HTBI primer set. TCRdb independently ran MiXCR on the multiplex PCR reads; one entry per CDR3 protein. The sample comprises 450,000 to 650,000 distinct CDR3 sequences, 17% of which are singletons, and under 20% rests with the top ten.

Material for sequencing was blood. The sequence was collected from a woman between 18 and 29 years old with Graves' ophthalmopathy. This chain links TRBV4-1 with TRBJ2-7, with D possibly being TRBD1 (5 bases). Here the CDR3 reads CASSQNRWSEQYF. As DNA, the CDR3 is TGCGCCAGCAGCCAAAACAGGTGGAGCGAGCAGTACTTC.